Given below is one TCR beta chain in context. Antigen: not known. These data are taken from a study of identifying expanded T cells in peripheral blood. The table came from immunoSEQ multiplex PCR; TCRdb's copy has only in-frame clones and leaves some out. The profile shows 100,000 to 150,000 clones, about four fifths of them singletons. Broader study findings: Differentially abundant clones: around 1.2 between replicates, just under 17 at around 14 days, around 20 at four.

The germline V gene encodes CDR1 SGHTA and CDR2 FQGNSA. Trimming removed 7 bases at V and 5 bases at J, with 11 bases between. The CDR3 loop spans 12 amino acids. This chain joins TRBV7-2 and TRBJ1-2; D is unclear. This receptor was taken from a person aged 18 to 75 in good health. Sequenced: blood. The CDR3 nucleotides are TGTGCCAGCAAACCCTCGGTTTATGGCTACACCTTC. It specifies CASKPSVYGYTF.